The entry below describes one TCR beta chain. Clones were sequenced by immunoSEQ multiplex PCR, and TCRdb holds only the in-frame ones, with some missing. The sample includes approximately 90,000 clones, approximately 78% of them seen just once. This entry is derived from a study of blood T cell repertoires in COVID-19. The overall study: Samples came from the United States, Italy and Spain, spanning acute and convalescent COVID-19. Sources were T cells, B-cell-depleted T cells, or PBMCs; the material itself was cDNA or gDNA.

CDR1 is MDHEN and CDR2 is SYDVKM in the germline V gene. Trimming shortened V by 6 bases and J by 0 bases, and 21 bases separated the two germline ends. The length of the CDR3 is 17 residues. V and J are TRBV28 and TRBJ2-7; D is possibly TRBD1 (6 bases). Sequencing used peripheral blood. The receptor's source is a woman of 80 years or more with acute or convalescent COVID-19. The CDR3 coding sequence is TGTGCCAGCAGCCTCGGATCCGGGACACTTAACTCCTACGAGCAGTACTTC. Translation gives CASSLGSGTLNSYEQYF. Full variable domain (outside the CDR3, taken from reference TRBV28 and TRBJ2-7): DVKVTQSSRYLVKRTGEKVFLECVQDMDHENMFWYRQDPGLGLRLIYFSYDVKMKEKGDIPEGYSVSREKKERFSLILESASTNQTSMYLCASSLGSGTLNSYEQYFGPGTRLTVT.